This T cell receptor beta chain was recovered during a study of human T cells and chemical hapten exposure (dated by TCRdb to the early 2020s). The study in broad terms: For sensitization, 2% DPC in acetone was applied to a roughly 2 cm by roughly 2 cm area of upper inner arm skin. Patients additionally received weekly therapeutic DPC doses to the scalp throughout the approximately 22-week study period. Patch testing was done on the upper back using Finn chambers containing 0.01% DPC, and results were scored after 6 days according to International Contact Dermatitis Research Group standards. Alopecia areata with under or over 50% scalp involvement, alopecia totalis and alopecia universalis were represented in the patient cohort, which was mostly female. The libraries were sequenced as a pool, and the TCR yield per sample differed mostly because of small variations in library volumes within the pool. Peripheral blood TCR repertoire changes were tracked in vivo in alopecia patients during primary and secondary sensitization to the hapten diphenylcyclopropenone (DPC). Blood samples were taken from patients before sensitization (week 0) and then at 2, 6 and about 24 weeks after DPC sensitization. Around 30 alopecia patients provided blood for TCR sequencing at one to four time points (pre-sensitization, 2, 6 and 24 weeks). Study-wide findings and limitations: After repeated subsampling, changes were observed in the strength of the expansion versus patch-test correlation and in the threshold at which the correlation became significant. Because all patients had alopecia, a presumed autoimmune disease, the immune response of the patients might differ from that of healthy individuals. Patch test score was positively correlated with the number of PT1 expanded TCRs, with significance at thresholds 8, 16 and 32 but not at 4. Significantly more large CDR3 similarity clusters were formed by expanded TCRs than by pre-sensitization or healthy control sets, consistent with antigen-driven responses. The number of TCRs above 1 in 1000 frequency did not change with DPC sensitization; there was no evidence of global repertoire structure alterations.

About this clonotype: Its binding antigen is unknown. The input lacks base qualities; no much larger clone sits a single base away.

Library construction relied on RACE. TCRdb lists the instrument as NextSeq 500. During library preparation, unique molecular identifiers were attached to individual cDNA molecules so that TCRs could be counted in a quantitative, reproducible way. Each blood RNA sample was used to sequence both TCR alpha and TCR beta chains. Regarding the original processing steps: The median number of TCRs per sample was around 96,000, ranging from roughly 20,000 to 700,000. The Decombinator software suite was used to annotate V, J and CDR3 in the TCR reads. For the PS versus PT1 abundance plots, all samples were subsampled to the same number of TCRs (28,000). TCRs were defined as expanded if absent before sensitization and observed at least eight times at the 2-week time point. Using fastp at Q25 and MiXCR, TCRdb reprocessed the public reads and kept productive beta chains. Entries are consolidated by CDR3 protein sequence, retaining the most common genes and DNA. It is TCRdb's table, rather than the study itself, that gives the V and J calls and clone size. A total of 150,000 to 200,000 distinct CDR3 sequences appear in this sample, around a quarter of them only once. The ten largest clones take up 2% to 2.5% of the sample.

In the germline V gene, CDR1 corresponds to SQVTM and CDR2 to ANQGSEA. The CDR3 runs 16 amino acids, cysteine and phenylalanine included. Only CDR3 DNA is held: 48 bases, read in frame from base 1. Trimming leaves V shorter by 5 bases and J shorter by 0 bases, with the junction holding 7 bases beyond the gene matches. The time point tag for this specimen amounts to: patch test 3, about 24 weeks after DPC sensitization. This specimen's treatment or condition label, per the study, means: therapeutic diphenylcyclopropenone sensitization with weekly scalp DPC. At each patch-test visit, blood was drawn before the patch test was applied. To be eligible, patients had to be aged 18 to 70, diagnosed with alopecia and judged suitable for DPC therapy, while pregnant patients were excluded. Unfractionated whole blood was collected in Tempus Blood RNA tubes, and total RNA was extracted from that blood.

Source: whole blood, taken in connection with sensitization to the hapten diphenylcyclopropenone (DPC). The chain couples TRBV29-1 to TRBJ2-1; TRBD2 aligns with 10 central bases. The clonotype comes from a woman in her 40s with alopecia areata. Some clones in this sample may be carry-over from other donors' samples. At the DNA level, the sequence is TGCAGCGTTCGGACTAGCGGTCGAAGCTCCTACAATGAGCAGTTCTTC. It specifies CSVRTSGRSSYNEQFF.